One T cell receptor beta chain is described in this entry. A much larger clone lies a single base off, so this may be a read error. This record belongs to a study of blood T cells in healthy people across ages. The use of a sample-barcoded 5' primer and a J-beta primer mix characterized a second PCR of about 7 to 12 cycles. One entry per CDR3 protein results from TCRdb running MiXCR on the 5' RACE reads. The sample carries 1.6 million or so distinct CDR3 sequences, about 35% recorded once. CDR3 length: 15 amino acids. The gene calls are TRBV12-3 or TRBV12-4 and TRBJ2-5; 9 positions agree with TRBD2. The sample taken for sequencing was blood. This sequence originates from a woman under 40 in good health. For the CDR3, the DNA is TGTGCCAGCAGGGACGAGCGGGAGGCCCAAAAGACCCAGTACTTC. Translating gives CASRDEREAQKTQYF.